Sequencing of this T cell receptor (beta chain) was carried out in a study of post-analysis software for immune sequencing data. The overall study: Patients had relapsing-remitting, secondary progressive or progressive-relapsing multiple sclerosis; some lacked subtype.

Findings and caveats of the study: Diversity measured as normalized Chao1 was significantly lower in multiple sclerosis patients than in controls. When the samples were clustered directly with F measure, those that had been prepared in the same batch showed strong co-clustering.

The TCR beta cDNA libraries contained unique molecular identifiers. TCRdb redid the calling of the PCR reads with MiXCR, one entry per CDR3 protein. The sample has hundreds of thousands of distinct CDR3 sequences, 25% to 30% seen once. Concerning this clonotype itself: Its antigen remains unknown.

The sequenced sample consisted of blood. This clonotype originated in a girl aged 5-17 years with multiple sclerosis.

In DNA, the CDR3 is TGCAGTGCAGGTCCCGGGACACCGAACACTGAAGCTTTCTTT. This encodes CSAGPGTPNTEAFF. The V call is TRBV20-1, the J call TRBJ1-1, with D possibly being TRBD1 (6 bases). This CDR3 has 14 residues. V was trimmed by 6 bases and J by 1 base, leaving 15 bases between them. Germline V gene sequence: CDR1 DFQATT, CDR2 SNEGSKA (reference sequence).